Shown below are 24 T cell receptor beta chains from a single sample sequenced in a study of immune heterogeneity within non-small cell lung tumors. Amplification of TCR beta CDR3 was performed by multiplex PCR with 32 V and 13 J primers. TCRdb redid the calling of the multiplex PCR reads with MiXCR, one entry per CDR3 protein. The table records 7,000 to 9,000 distinct CDR3 sequences, roughly a fifth of them present only once. Bulk tumor genomic DNA was the template, and each sample received about 600 ng. Surgery yielded several widely spaced biopsies per primary tumor. Patients went through curative surgery, and their non-small cell lung cancer was untreated and newly diagnosed. What was sequenced was lung tumor tissue. Receptors originate from a man aged 60 to 69 with non-small cell lung cancer.

This clonotype has a count of ten or more. V usage is TRBV27 and J usage is TRBJ1-5, with 7 positions matching TRBD1. The J segment lost 6 bases and the V segment lost 6 bases, leaving 8 bases of the junction unmatched. Germline CDR1 and CDR2: MNHEY and SMNVEV (reference sequence). The CDR3 is made up of 14 amino acids. In nucleotides, the CDR3 is TGTGCCAGCAGCAGGGGGGGTGAGGCTCAGCCCCAGCATTTT. Translation gives CASSRGGEAQPQHF.

This clonotype was counted a single time. This CDR3 fails to terminate in the conserved phenylalanine or tryptophan, so it likely reflects a read error. The rearrangement links TRBV5-1 to TRBJ2-1, with D tentatively TRBD2 (6 bases). Germline loops: CDR1 SGHRS, CDR2 YFSETQ. This CDR3 region has 15 residues. Trimming cost V 2 bases and J 1 base, with 10 bases left between them. The CDR3 loop reads CASSFGLPSYNEQFS. The CDR3 DNA reads TGCGCCAGCAGCTTCGGACTACCGTCCTACAATGAGCAGTTCTCC.

Relative to its sample, this clonotype is medium-sized. V gene TRBV27 combines with J gene TRBJ2-1; 7 bases match TRBD2. Germline loops: CDR1 MNHEY, CDR2 SMNVEV (reference sequence). The CDR3 sequence is 15 residues long. The trim removed 6 bases at V and 6 bases at J, leaving 11 bases unmatched. CDR3 in amino acids: CASRPTSAFSNEQFF. The DNA for the CDR3 is TGTGCCAGCAGACCAACTAGCGCGTTCAGCAATGAGCAGTTCTTC.

This clonotype is medium-sized within its sample. Here the CDR3 reads CSATTRQGGYGYTF. Written as DNA, the CDR3 is TGCAGTGCTACAACTAGACAGGGAGGCTATGGCTACACCTTC. The gene calls are TRBV20-1 and TRBJ1-2, with TRBD1 matching over 7 bases. The CDR3 extends over 14 amino acids. CDR1 and CDR2 from the germline V gene are DFQATT and SNEGSKA (reference sequence). With 4 bases clipped from V and 4 bases from J, the junction kept 9 bases outside the gene matches.

At least ten counts were recorded for this clonotype. The V and J genes are TRBV12-3 or TRBV12-4 and TRBJ2-1; 9 nucleotides align to TRBD2. J lost 5 bases, V lost 5 bases, and 7 bases had no gene match. The CDR3 contains 15 residues. The CDR3 DNA sequence: TGTGCCAGCAGTACTGTAGCGGGAGAGGACAATGAGCAGTTCTTC. Encoded protein: CASSTVAGEDNEQFF.

This clonotype is medium-sized (0.01 to 0.1%) by share. The chain carries TRBV20-1 and TRBJ2-7; TRBD1 is a possible D gene (6 bases). The germline gives CDR1 DFQATT, CDR2 SNEGSKA (reference sequence). This CDR3 region has 14 residues. Trimming shortened V by 6 bases and J by 2 bases, and 17 bases separated the two germline ends. DNA for the CDR3: TGCAGTGCAGGGGGTGGGACCCAAACCTACGAGCAGTACTTC. Its translation is CSAGGGTQTYEQYF.

Notes on this clonotype: This may stem from a read error, because a much larger clone lies one nucleotide away. The V gene is TRBV5-1, the J gene TRBJ1-4; the match to TRBD1 covers 7 bases. Germline values: CDR1 SGHRS, CDR2 YFSETQ. This CDR3 is built from 15 residues. CDR3 DNA sequence: TGCGCCAGCAGCTTGGTTGGGGACAGAGGAGAAATACTGTTTTTT. Its translation is CASSLVGDRGEILFF. The entire variable domain, with the rest obtained from reference TRBV5-1 and TRBJ1-4, is as follows: KAGVTQTPRYLIKTRGQQVTLSCSPISGHRSVSWYQQTPGQGLQFLFEYFSETQRNKGNFPGRFSGRQFSNSRSEMNVSTLELGDSALYLCASSLVGDRGEILFFGSGTQLSVL.

This clonotype was recorded at least ten times. The genes are TRBV5-1 and TRBJ2-2; 9 nucleotides line up with TRBD2. Germline assignment: CDR1 SGHRS and CDR2 YFSETQ. The CDR3 is made up of 21 amino acids. The ends lost 1 base at V and 4 bases at J; junction bases unmatched: 20. The CDR3 DNA reads TGCGCCAGCAGCTTGAGAGTGGCAGGAGGCGGGAGGGCCGGGGGCACCGGGGAGCTGTTTTTT. Translating it yields CASSLRVAGGGRAGGTGELFF.

There are a few counts of this clonotype. Given a much more abundant clone one base away, this may be a read error. J is TRBJ1-6 and V is TRBV30, with D unresolved. Germline-derived CDR1 and CDR2 are GTSNPN and SVGIG (reference sequence). There are 11 residues in the CDR3. The CDR3, as DNA: TGTGCCTGGAGTGACCGGTCACCCCTCTACTTT. It encodes CAWSDRSPLYF.

On this clonotype: A much bigger clone sits one base away, suggesting this may be a read error. This chain links TRBV7-8 with TRBJ2-1, with 10 bases that match TRBD1. The CDR3 extends over 16 amino acids. Germline-derived CDR1 and CDR2 are SGHVS and FQNEAQ. The CDR3: CASSLAGTGVINQQFF. The CDR3 coding sequence is TGTGCCAGCAGCTTAGCCGGGACAGGGGTGATCAATCAGCAGTTCTTC.

Points on this clonotype: A clone one base away is much larger, so this may be a read error. The genes are TRBV24-1 and TRBJ1-4; no reliable D call. The CDR3 totals 11 residues. CDR1 and CDR2 (germline): KGHDR, SFDVKD. In DNA form, the CDR3 reads TGTGCCACCAGTTCAGGTGAAAATCTGTTTTTT. Translating it yields CATSSGENLFF.

This clonotype is classed as medium-sized. V is TRBV6-1 and J is TRBJ2-2; 9 bases fit TRBD1. The CDR3 is made up of 15 amino acids. The V gene's germline CDR1 is MNHNS and CDR2 SASEGT. J lost 5 bases, V lost 6 bases, and 7 bases had no gene match. CDR3: CASSPGQGNTGELFF. In nucleotides, the CDR3 is TGTGCCAGCAGCCCAGGACAGGGGAATACCGGGGAGCTGTTTTTT.

This clonotype is labeled as large. V gene TRBV5-4 combines with J gene TRBJ2-7; 10 bases line up with TRBD1. Germline assignment: CDR1 SGHNT and CDR2 YYREEE (reference sequence). The CDR3 is 16 residues long. V gave up 1 base and J gave up 3 bases; unmatched junction bases: 7. The CDR3 bases are TGTGCCAGCAGCTTGAATTTTAGGGACAGGGGCTACGAGCAGTACTTC. It encodes CASSLNFRDRGYEQYF.

This clonotype is deemed medium-sized. The chain employs TRBV28 and TRBJ2-7; TRBD1 might be the D (6 bases). The CDR3 is 16 residues long. The V end was cut by 4 bases, the J end by 1 base, with 17 bases between. The germline V gene has CDR1 MDHEN and CDR2 SYDVKM. The CDR3 sequence is CASSSSRTVPSYEQYF. The CDR3 bases are TGTGCCAGCAGTTCCTCCCGGACAGTTCCTTCCTACGAGCAGTACTTC. Together with reference TRBV28 and TRBJ2-7, the CDR3 gives the full variable domain: DVKVTQSSRYLVKRTGEKVFLECVQDMDHENMFWYRQDPGLGLRLIYFSYDVKMKEKGDIPEGYSVSREKKERFSLILESASTNQTSMYLCASSSSRTVPSYEQYFGPGTRLTVT.

This clonotype was observed at least ten times. This chain joins TRBV2 and TRBJ2-2; TRBD1 is a possible D gene (5 bases). V lost 4 bases, J lost 3 bases, and 12 bases lay in between. This CDR3 has 15 residues. Looked up from germline, CDR1 is SNHLY and CDR2 is FYNNEI. The CDR3 spells CASSGGSRDTGELFF. The CDR3 DNA reads TGTGCCAGCAGTGGGGGCAGTCGAGACACCGGGGAGCTGTTTTTT.

In its sample, this clonotype is medium-sized. V usage is TRBV6-1 and J usage is TRBJ1-2; D remains ambiguous. Germline V gene lookup returns CDR1 MNHNS and CDR2 SASEGT. The CDR3 has 14 residues. V was cut by 8 bases and J by 7 bases, with 20 bases left in between. The CDR3 protein is CASSLEGTVRGYTF. CDR3 DNA sequence: TGTGCCAGCTCTTTGGAGGGTACCGTTCGTGGCTACACCTTC.

The chain carries TRBV5-1 and TRBJ2-5, with 8 bases lining up with TRBD1. The CDR3 has 15 residues. CDR1 is SGHRS, CDR2 YFSETQ, per germline. V trimming: 2 bases; J trimming: 5 bases; junction bases outside the gene matches: 8. CDR3 coding DNA: TGCGCCAGCAGCTTAGCGACAGGGGTGGGGGAGACCCAGTACTTC. This sequence encodes CASSLATGVGETQYF.

Relative to its sample, this clonotype is medium-sized. The genes are TRBV2 and TRBJ1-4, with TRBD1 as a possible D gene (5 bases). The length of the CDR3 is 15 residues. The V gene's germline CDR1 is SNHLY and CDR2 FYNNEI. The germline V and J ends were trimmed by 0 bases and 8 bases, with 13 bases remaining between them. The chain's CDR3 is CASSEALQGKEKLFF. DNA of the CDR3: TGTGCCAGCAGTGAAGCGCTTCAGGGAAAAGAAAAACTGTTTTTT.

This clonotype was detected many times. This chain connects TRBV6-1 to TRBJ2-1; 8 nucleotides line up with TRBD2. The CDR3 sequence is 15 residues long. V lost 3 bases and J lost 6; bases outside the gene matches: 7. Germline V gene sequence: CDR1 MNHNS, CDR2 SASEGT. CDR3 sequence: CASSDPGLVSNEQFF. The CDR3 DNA sequence: TGTGCCAGCAGTGATCCGGGACTAGTGAGCAATGAGCAGTTCTTC.

By proportion, this clonotype is medium-sized. V gene TRBV24-1 combines with J gene TRBJ2-1; D uncertain. CDR3 length equals 16 residues. The V end was cut by 4 bases, the J end by 4 bases, with 16 bases between. Germline V gene sequence: CDR1 KGHDR, CDR2 SFDVKD. CDR3 in DNA: TGTGCCACCAGTGACTCGGCGGCGCTACGGTACAATGAGCAGTTCTTC. Translating gives CATSDSAALRYNEQFF.

By sample share, this clonotype is medium-sized (0.01 to 0.1%). The chain joins TRBV7-2 to TRBJ1-5; TRBD1 matches at 7 bases. The CDR3 runs to 14 residues. Germline trimming cut 5 bases from V and 4 bases from J; bases unmatched to any gene: 5. Germline values: CDR1 SGHTA, CDR2 FQGNSA. DNA for the CDR3: TGTGCCAGCAGCGTAAGACAGGGAAATCAGCCCCAGCATTTT. Protein sequence: CASSVRQGNQPQHF.

The rearrangement joins TRBV27 to TRBJ2-7, with D possibly being TRBD1 (5 bases). This CDR3 is built from 15 residues. With 4 bases removed from V and 7 bases from J, the gap between germline ends came to 20 bases. Germline values: CDR1 MNHEY, CDR2 SMNVEV (reference sequence). Here the CDR3 reads CASSSGRGIWGEQYF. The CDR3 DNA reads TGTGCCAGCAGTTCGGGTAGGGGTATTTGGGGAGAGCAGTACTTC.

This clonotype was counted only a few times. V and J are TRBV7-3 and TRBJ1-1; D might be TRBD1 (5 bases). Germline CDR1 reads SGHTA; CDR2 reads FQGTGA. Trimming took 4 bases from V and 4 from J, leaving 13 bases between them. CDR3 size: 14 residues. CDR3 DNA sequence: TGTGCCAGCAGCTCGAGTGAGGGGCTCACTGAAGCTTTCTTT. Residues: CASSSSEGLTEAFF. The full variable domain, in which reference TRBV7-3 and TRBJ1-1 provide the parts outside the CDR3, is GAGVSQTPSNKVTEKGKYVELRCDPISGHTALYWYRQSLGQGPEFLIYFQGTGAADDSGLPNDRFFAVRPEGSVSTLKIQRTERGDSAVYLCASSSSEGLTEAFFGQGTRLTVV.

The chain is built from TRBV9 and TRBJ2-5; 7 bases are shared with TRBD1. This CDR3 contains 15 residues. Trimming at V came to 4 bases and at J to 1 base, leaving 7 bases not matched to a gene. In germline, CDR1 is SGDLS, CDR2 YYNGEE. The CDR3 bases are TGTGCCAGCAGCATAGTCGGGACAGCCCAAGAGACCCAGTACTTC. Residues: CASSIVGTAQETQYF.